The sequence of this TCR beta chain was determined in a study of T cell responses to AZD1222 COVID-19 vaccine. Study as a whole: Doses given second, at about 4 or about 12 weeks, were pooled.

Profiling relied on immunoSEQ multiplex PCR, and the TCRdb table lists in-frame clones only, not all of them. Of some 110,000 clones listed, about nine tenths are singletons. A note on this clone: The antigen is undetermined.

The CDR3 is made up of 14 amino acids. Trimming left V 7 bases short and J 3 bases short, with 15 bases between. CDR1 and CDR2 (germline): SGHTA, FQGNSA. The study, taken as a whole, reports: White British people made up most donors, females outnumbered males, and clonal diversity was possibly underestimated. Spike-specific TCR breadth and depth grew following two AZD1222 doses.

This clonotype was obtained from an adult in good health. The chain joins TRBV7-2 to TRBJ1-1, with a weak D call TRBD1 (6 bases). The sequences come from peripheral blood, collected on day 0 of AZD1222 vaccination. CDR3 DNA: TGTGCCAGCATCCCGGGGACAATTTACACTGAAGCTTTCTTT. Its translation: CASIPGTIYTEAFF.